These T cell receptor beta chains were read from a single sample in a study of a mutant IDH1 vaccine in newly diagnosed glioma. The assay was immunoSEQ multiplex PCR, and TCRdb's table has in-frame clones only and misses some. The sample yields 95,000 to 100,000 clones, approximately 90% seen once. The sample consisted of PBMCs, taken from a glioma patient treated with radiotherapy, temozolomide or both. The receptors were sampled from a woman in her forties or fifties with glioma. Each CDR3 is given with its conserved first and last residue. The D gene is left open where the match is weak. Clone size is given for some rows only: seen once, a few or many times, or a class if the clone is expanded.

V gene	D gene	clone size	J gene	CDR3 DNA	CDR3 protein
TRBV5-1	TRBD2	.	TRBJ2-7	TGCGCCAGCAGCTTGGCGGGAGGACTAGCGGGAGGCGAGCAGTACTTC	CASSLAGGLAGGEQYF
TRBV29-1	TRBD1	.	TRBJ2-1	TGCAGCGCACCGGGACAGGGGATGAATGAGCAGTTCTTC	CSAPGQGMNEQFF
TRBV6-5	.	.	TRBJ2-7	TGTGCCAGCAGTTACACAAGGGACGGCTCCTACGAGCAGTACTTC	CASSYTRDGSYEQYF
TRBV5-1	.	.	TRBJ2-7	TGCGCCAGCAGCTTGGAGGGGGGAGATTGGGGCGAGCAGTACTTC	CASSLEGGDWGEQYF
TRBV19	.	.	TRBJ2-2	TGTGCCAGTAGTCCCCGGGGGGCCGAGGCCGGGGAGCTGTTTTTT	CASSPRGAEAGELFF
TRBV6-1	.	.	TRBJ2-7	TGTGCCAGCAGGGACAGCTACGAGCAGTACTTC	CASRDSYEQYF
TRBV10-3	TRBD2	.	TRBJ2-1	TGTGCCATCAGTGTAACTAGCGGGACTATTGAGCAGTTCTTC	CAISVTSGTIEQFF
TRBV27	TRBD2	.	TRBJ2-1	TGTGCCAGCAGTTTGACTAGCGGGCCCTACAATGAGCAGTTCTTC	CASSLTSGPYNEQFF
TRBV28	TRBD2	.	TRBJ2-7	TGTGCCAGCAGGCGACGGGGGGGGAATGGCGAGCAGTACTTC	CASRRRGGNGEQYF
TRBV14	.	.	TRBJ2-7	TGTGCCAGCAGCCAAGGTCTGGGGAGATCGCACTTC	CASSQGLGRSHF
TRBV10-2	.	.	TRBJ2-7	TGCGCCAGCAGTGAGCCGGCGGGAAGCTCCTACGAGCAGTACTTC	CASSEPAGSSYEQYF
TRBV18	TRBD1	.	TRBJ2-2	TGTGCCAGCTCACCCTCAGGGGGTAACACCGGGGAGCTGTTTTTT	CASSPSGGNTGELFF
TRBV7-2	.	.	TRBJ1-5	TGTGCCAGCAGCCTAGGGGGGGTGATTCAGCCCCAGCATTTT	CASSLGGVIQPQHF
TRBV5-1	.	.	TRBJ2-1	TGCGCCAGCAGCTTGGGGGACGGAGTCTACAATGAGCAGTTCTTC	CASSLGDGVYNEQFF
TRBV5-1	TRBD1	.	TRBJ1-2	TGCGCCAGCAGCTTCCCTAGACAGGGGGCTCACTATGGCTACACCTTC	CASSFPRQGAHYGYTF
TRBV19	TRBD1	.	TRBJ1-5	TGTGCCAGTAGTACGACAGGGGGCGGACAGCCCCAGCATTTT	CASSTTGGGQPQHF
TRBV28	TRBD1	.	TRBJ2-7	TGTGCCAGCAGTCCTCTCCCCGGGACAGGAATCTACGAGCAGTACTTC	CASSPLPGTGIYEQYF
TRBV15	.	.	TRBJ1-5	TGTGCCACCAGCAGAGTGGGCAGAGCTAATCAGCCCCAGCATTTT	CATSRVGRANQPQHF
TRBV4-1	TRBD2	.	TRBJ2-1	TGCGCCAGCAGCCAAGAGCGGATAGGGGTGGGAGGGCCTTGGTACAATGAGCAGTTCTTC	CASSQERIGVGGPWYNEQFF
TRBV25-1	.	.	TRBJ2-7	TGTGCCAGCGCCCGGACGGGCGCCTACGAGCAGTACTTC	CASARTGAYEQYF
TRBV7-3	.	.	TRBJ2-1	TGTGCCAGCAGCTTCTCCGTATACAATGAGCAGTTCTTC	CASSFSVYNEQFF
TRBV13	.	.	TRBJ2-7	TGTGCCAGCAGCTTAGGGGGGGCGCAGGACGAGCAGTACTTC	CASSLGGAQDEQYF
TRBV6-5	TRBD2	.	TRBJ2-3	TGTGCCAGCAGAGCGGGGTGGGCGGGCACAGATACGCAGTATTTT	CASRAGWAGTDTQYF
TRBV2	.	.	TRBJ1-1	TGTGCCAGCAGGGGAGGGCAAAAGGCTTTCTTT	CASRGGQKAFF
TRBV5-5	TRBD1	.	TRBJ1-1	TGTGCCAGCAGCGCGGGACAGGTGAACACTGAAGCTTTCTTT	CASSAGQVNTEAFF
TRBV28	.	.	TRBJ1-5	TGTGCCAGCCTAAACGGGGCTTTCAATCAGCCCCAGCATTTT	CASLNGAFNQPQHF
TRBV6-1	TRBD2	.	TRBJ2-7	TGTGCCAGCAGTGTAACTAGCGGGGACTCCTACGAGCAGTACTTC	CASSVTSGDSYEQYF
TRBV7-9	TRBD1	.	TRBJ1-1	TGTGCCAGCACCAACCCCCCTGGGACAGGGGTTTTGAACACTGAAGCTTTCTTT	CASTNPPGTGVLNTEAFF
TRBV7-9	.	.	TRBJ1-3	TGTGCCAGCAGTTTAACTAGCTCTGGAAACACCATATATTTT	CASSLTSSGNTIYF
TRBV5-1	.	few	TRBJ1-5	TGCGCCAGCAGCCCTGAAGGGGGGGGGCATCAGCCCCAGCATTTT	CASSPEGGGHQPQHF
TRBV7-9	TRBD1	.	TRBJ1-2	TGTGCCAGCAGCTTAGTTCGCAGGGGGCCACACTATGGCTACACCTTC	CASSLVRRGPHYGYTF
TRBV30	.	few	TRBJ1-5	TGTGCCTGGAGTGTACGTTGGTCCGGGGATCAGCCCCAGCATTTT	CAWSVRWSGDQPQHF
TRBV6-5	.	.	TRBJ2-1	TGTGCCAGCAGGCCTTCAACTGGGAATGAGCAGTTCTTC	CASRPSTGNEQFF
TRBV28	.	once	TRBJ2-6	TGTGCCAGCAGTTTTGACGGCTCTGGGGCCAACGTCCTGACTTTC	CASSFDGSGANVLTF
TRBV28	.	.	TRBJ1-5	TGTGCCAGCAGTTCCATCGACAGGAGCCCCAATCAGCCCCAGCATTTT	CASSSIDRSPNQPQHF